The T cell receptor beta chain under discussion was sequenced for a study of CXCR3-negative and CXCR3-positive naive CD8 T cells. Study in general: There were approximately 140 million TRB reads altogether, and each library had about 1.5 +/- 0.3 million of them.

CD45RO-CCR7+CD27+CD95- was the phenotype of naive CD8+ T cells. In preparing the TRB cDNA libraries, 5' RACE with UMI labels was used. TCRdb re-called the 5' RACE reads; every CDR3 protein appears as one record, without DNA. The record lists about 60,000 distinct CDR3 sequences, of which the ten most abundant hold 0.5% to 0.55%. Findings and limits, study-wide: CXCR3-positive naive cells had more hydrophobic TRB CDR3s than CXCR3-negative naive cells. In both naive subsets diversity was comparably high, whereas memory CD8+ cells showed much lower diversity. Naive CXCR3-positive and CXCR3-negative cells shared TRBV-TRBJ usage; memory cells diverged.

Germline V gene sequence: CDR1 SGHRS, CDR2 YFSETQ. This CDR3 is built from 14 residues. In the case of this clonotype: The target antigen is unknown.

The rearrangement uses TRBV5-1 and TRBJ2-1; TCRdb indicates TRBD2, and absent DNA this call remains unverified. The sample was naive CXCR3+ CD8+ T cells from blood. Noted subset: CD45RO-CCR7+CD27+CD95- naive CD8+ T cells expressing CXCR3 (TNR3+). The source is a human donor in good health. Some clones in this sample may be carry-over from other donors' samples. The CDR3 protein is CASSLSGGGNEQFF.